One sample yielded the 20 T cell receptor beta chains listed below, sequenced in a study of T-cell reconstitution after alpha-beta-depleted transplantation in children. The authors prepared the TCRbeta library with unique molecular identifiers. Each CDR3 protein is one row after TCRdb ran MiXCR on the PCR reads. The data show 550,000 to 800,000 distinct CDR3 sequences, with less than 15% seen just once and around 0.79% held by the top ten. This material consisted of PBMCs, taken before TCRalphabeta/CD19-depleted stem cell transplant. Receptors originate from a girl aged 2 to 10 with congenital amegakaryocytic thrombocytopenia, due to receive a stem cell transplant.

A few counts support this clonotype. CDR3 in amino acids: CASSLVFRGLPRAGVFSEQYF. The CDR3 DNA reads TGCGCCAGCAGCTTGGTTTTCCGTGGGTTACCTCGTGCGGGAGTGTTTTCCGAGCAGTACTTC. This rearrangement joins TRBV5-1 to TRBJ2-7; TRBD2 matches at 7 bases. The CDR3 length is 21 residues. In germline, CDR1 is SGHRS, CDR2 YFSETQ. Trimming took 0 bases from V and 6 from J; bases not matched to a gene: 27.

This clonotype was found a few times. The chain has TRBV7-3 and TRBJ2-3; 9 positions match TRBD2. Looked up from germline, CDR1 is SGHTA and CDR2 is FQGTGA. Trimming removed 0 bases from V and 5 bases from J; junction bases left unmatched: 9. The CDR3 runs to 17 residues. CDR3 DNA sequence: TGTGCCAGCAGCTTAACGCGGGAGGGCCTCCGCCGAGATACGCAGTATTTT. Amino acid sequence: CASSLTREGLRRDTQYF.

The sample holds many counts of this clonotype. The rearrangement joins TRBV29-1 to TRBJ2-6; 7 bases align to TRBD2. V lost 2 bases to trimming and J lost 4 bases; unmatched junction nucleotides: 11. The CDR3 has 17 residues. Germline V CDR1 and CDR2: SQVTM, ANQGSEA. In DNA form, the CDR3 reads TGCAGCGTTGAACTAGCGGACCACCAGAACGGGGCCAACGTCCTGACTTTC. Translated: CSVELADHQNGANVLTF.

This clonotype was seen many times. The rearrangement links TRBV5-1 to TRBJ2-1; 8 nucleotides match TRBD2. There are 15 residues in the CDR3. Unmatched junction bases numbered 6, after V lost 1 base and J lost 6 bases. Looked up from germline, CDR1 is SGHRS and CDR2 is YFSETQ. The CDR3 spells CASSLYATSGNEQFF. DNA of the CDR3: TGCGCCAGCAGCTTGTATGCTACTAGCGGCAATGAGCAGTTCTTC.

The V and J genes are TRBV20-1 and TRBJ2-1; D not certain. CDR3 length: 13 amino acids. The germline V and J ends were trimmed by 7 bases and 2 bases, with 12 bases remaining between them. CDR1 DFQATT and CDR2 SNEGSKA come from the germline V gene (reference sequence). CDR3 in amino acids: CSVDGRAYNEQFF. CDR3 DNA: TGCAGTGTTGACGGTCGAGCCTACAATGAGCAGTTCTTC.

This clonotype was seen more than once but under ten times. The chain has TRBV30 and TRBJ2-1, with 8 positions matching TRBD2. Germline CDR1 GTSNPN, CDR2 SVGIG (reference sequence). The CDR3 has 15 residues. V lost 4 bases to trimming and J lost 6 bases; unmatched junction nucleotides: 11. CDR3 DNA: TGTGCCTGGACCGCTGGACTAGCAGAGGTCAATGAGCAGTTCTTC. As protein: CAWTAGLAEVNEQFF.

This clonotype appeared a few times. J is TRBJ2-1 and V is TRBV20-1; D perhaps matches TRBD2 (6 bases). Germline values: CDR1 DFQATT, CDR2 SNEGSKA (reference sequence). V was trimmed by 3 bases and J by 3 bases, leaving 21 bases between them. The CDR3 has 17 residues. Here the CDR3 DNA reads TGCAGTGCTAGTCGGGGGAGGCCGGGAGTGCGCTACAATGAGCAGTTCTTC. Translating gives CSASRGRPGVRYNEQFF.

This clonotype was detected many times. The CDR3 loop reads CASGPTLPYSNQPQHF. The CDR3 bases are TGTGCCAGCGGACCAACCCTTCCTTATAGCAATCAGCCCCAGCATTTT. The gene calls are TRBV27 and TRBJ1-5; D not resolved. The V gene's germline CDR1 is MNHEY and CDR2 SMNVEV (reference sequence). V was shortened by 8 bases and J by 0 bases, with 17 bases between the two germline ends. The CDR3 extends over 16 amino acids.

This clonotype occurred a few times. The DNA for the CDR3 is TGTGCCAGCTCACCACTCCGAAGCGGGAGTTCCACAGATACGCAGTATTTT. It encodes CASSPLRSGSSTDTQYF. The chain recombines TRBV18 with TRBJ2-3; TRBD2 matches 8 bases. Germline CDR1 is KGHSH and CDR2 is LQKENI. The CDR3 spans 17 residues. Trimming removed 1 base from V and 2 bases from J; junction bases left unmatched: 8.

Turning to this clonotype: A much larger clone differs from this one at a single base, so this may be a read error. The chain has TRBV28 and TRBJ2-3, with 8 bases matching TRBD2. This CDR3 region has 15 residues. CDR1 and CDR2 (germline): MDHEN, SYDVKM. CDR3 bases: TGTGCCAGCAGTTTCGGACTAGCCGGCACATATACGCAGTATTTT. This encodes CASSFGLAGTYTQYF.

This clonotype was detected a few times. This chain connects TRBV7-6 to TRBJ2-1; D unclear. CDR3 length: 14 amino acids. From germline, CDR1 is SGHVS and CDR2 FNYEAQ. The germline V and J ends were trimmed by 0 bases and 7 bases, with 10 bases remaining between them. The CDR3 bases are TGTGCCAGCAGCTTAGCCGGGCCGAGGAATGAGCAGTTCTTC. This translates into CASSLAGPRNEQFF.

Many counts were recorded for this clonotype. The chain links TRBV28 to TRBJ2-7, with a weak D call TRBD1 (6 bases). V lost 6 bases and J 6 bases, leaving 12 bases between the germline ends. The CDR3 spans 12 residues. Germline V gene lookup returns CDR1 MDHEN and CDR2 SYDVKM. This chain's CDR3 is CASSVGGTEQYF. The CDR3 region has the DNA TGTGCCAGCAGCGTAGGGGGAACCGAGCAGTACTTC. Complete variable domain (other parts from reference TRBV28 and TRBJ2-7): DVKVTQSSRYLVKRTGEKVFLECVQDMDHENMFWYRQDPGLGLRLIYFSYDVKMKEKGDIPEGYSVSREKKERFSLILESASTNQTSMYLCASSVGGTEQYFGPGTRLTVT.

This clonotype was observed a few times. This chain joins TRBV5-1 and TRBJ2-2; D perhaps matches TRBD2 (5 bases). Trimming stripped 0 bases from V and 3 bases from J, with 12 bases between. Germline V lookup: CDR1 SGHRS, CDR2 YFSETQ. The length of the CDR3 is 16 residues. The CDR3 DNA reads TGCGCCAGCAGCTTGGTGAGGAGGCCGGACACCGGGGAGCTGTTTTTT. Translating gives CASSLVRRPDTGELFF.

Many counts were recorded for this clonotype. V is TRBV29-1 and J is TRBJ2-7; the D gene is possibly TRBD2 (7 bases). V was pared by 4 bases and J by 1 base, with 11 bases between. The CDR3 is 13 residues long. Germline V lookup: CDR1 SQVTM, CDR2 ANQGSEA. The CDR3 nucleotides are TGCAGCGTTGGGGGGGGCCTTTCCTACGAGCAGTACTTC. This translates into CSVGGGLSYEQYF.

The rearrangement joins TRBV5-1 to TRBJ2-2; possibly TRBD2 for D (5 bases). Trimming stripped 4 bases from V and 4 bases from J, with 8 bases between. The CDR3 contains 13 residues. Germline CDR1 and CDR2: SGHRS and YFSETQ. The CDR3 loop reads CASSRGATGELFF. The CDR3 coding sequence is TGCGCCAGCAGCCGGGGAGCCACCGGGGAGCTGTTTTTT.

This clonotype was seen once. The rearrangement links TRBV6-1 to TRBJ1-4; 11 bases agree with TRBD1. V trimming: 4 bases; J trimming: 8 bases; junction bases outside the gene matches: 12. The CDR3 is made up of 17 amino acids. Germline V gives CDR1 MNHNS, CDR2 SASEGT. This CDR3 reads CASSAIRRTGGKEKLFF. CDR3 bases: TGTGCCAGCAGTGCTATCCGCCGGACAGGGGGCAAGGAAAAACTGTTTTTT.

This clonotype was seen repeatedly, ten times or more. The chain joins TRBV6-5 to TRBJ2-1; no definite D call. In germline, CDR1 is MNHEY, CDR2 SVGAGI. The CDR3 is 15 amino acids. V gave up 3 bases and J gave up 4 bases, with 13 bases separating them. In DNA form, the CDR3 reads TGTGCCAGCAGTTATGGAGCCCCCCTTTACAATGAGCAGTTCTTC. It is translated as CASSYGAPLYNEQFF.

This clonotype was seen only a few times. V usage is TRBV10-3 and J usage is TRBJ1-3; 8 bases match TRBD1. This CDR3 contains 17 residues. V lost 8 bases, J lost 2 bases, and 14 bases stayed unmatched. The V gene's germline CDR1 is ENHRY and CDR2 SYGVKD. The chain's CDR3 is CAIQDRDRSLAGNTIYF. The CDR3 bases are TGTGCCATCCAGGACAGGGATCGATCCCTTGCTGGAAACACCATATATTTT.

There are many counts of this clonotype. As DNA, the CDR3 is TGCGCCAGCAGCTTAGTAGGATCAATCAATGAGCAGTTCTTC. Protein: CASSLVGSINEQFF. This sequence joins TRBV5-1 and TRBJ2-1; unclear D gene. With 2 bases removed from V and 6 bases from J, the gap between germline ends came to 12 bases. The CDR3 has 14 amino acids. Per the germline V gene, CDR1 is SGHRS and CDR2 is YFSETQ.

The sample holds a few counts of this clonotype. CDR3 bases: TGTGCCAGCAGCTTAGTAGCGGTGTACCAAGAGACCCAGTACTTC. Amino acid sequence: CASSLVAVYQETQYF. The J gene is TRBJ2-5, the V gene TRBV7-6; D may be TRBD2 (6 bases). The ends were cut back, 1 base at V and 0 bases at J, with 9 bases in the middle. CDR1 is SGHVS and CDR2 is FNYEAQ in the germline V gene. CDR3 size: 15 residues.